This entry lists 5 T cell receptor beta chains sequenced from one sample in a study of human T cells and chemical hapten exposure. The sample's time point: patch test 2, 6 weeks after DPC sensitization. Treatment reported: therapeutic diphenylcyclopropenone sensitization with weekly scalp DPC. TCRdb re-derived calls from the RACE reads in MiXCR, one entry per CDR3 protein. Counted here are a few hundred thousand distinct CDR3 sequences, over 6% occurring once; the ten biggest clones make up about 5%. This material consisted of whole blood, taken in connection with sensitization to the hapten diphenylcyclopropenone (DPC). These receptors were collected from a woman aged 18-35 years with alopecia areata. Some clones in this sample may be carry-over from other donors' samples.

This clonotype was seen more than once but under ten times. This chain uses TRBV7-2 with TRBJ2-2, with D perhaps matching TRBD2 (7 bases). Trimming pared 2 bases from V and 4 bases from J, leaving 14 bases between. This CDR3 comprises 16 residues. CDR1 is SGHTA and CDR2 is FQGNSA in the germline V gene. CDR3 residues: CASSLPTRGGTGELFF. CDR3 bases: TGTGCCAGCAGCTTACCAACTAGGGGGGGCACCGGGGAGCTGTTTTTT.

This clonotype appeared a few times. The chain couples TRBV28 to TRBJ2-7, with TRBD1 matching over 8 bases. CDR1 is MDHEN and CDR2 is SYDVKM in the germline V gene. The CDR3 runs to 16 residues. J gave up 3 bases and V 1 base, and 8 bases lay outside the gene matches. DNA of the CDR3: TGTGCCAGCAGTTTATCTCTGACAGGGGTGGGCTACGAGCAGTACTTC. Its translation: CASSLSLTGVGYEQYF.

This clonotype was seen at least ten times. The chain is built from TRBV4-2 and TRBJ1-1; D is ambiguous. The germline V and J ends were trimmed by 8 bases and 7 bases, with 11 bases remaining between them. This CDR3 is built from 11 residues. Germline V lookup: CDR1 LGHNA, CDR2 YNFKEQ. CDR3 DNA sequence: TGTGCCAGCGGAGGAGGGAATGAAGCTTTCTTT. This encodes CASGGGNEAFF.

This clonotype showed up just a few times. V is TRBV10-3 and J is TRBJ1-1; 8 bases are shared with TRBD1. The germline gives CDR1 ENHRY, CDR2 SYGVKD. This CDR3 is 17 amino acids long. The V and J ends lost 7 bases and 0 bases, in that order; junction bases with no gene match: 13. In nucleotides, the CDR3 is TGTGCCATCAAGAGAGGGACAGGCCATCCACTGAACACTGAAGCTTTCTTT. Translation: CAIKRGTGHPLNTEAFF.

This clonotype has ten or more counts. This chain links TRBV20-1 with TRBJ1-1; no definite D call. The germline gives CDR1 DFQATT, CDR2 SNEGSKA (reference sequence). This CDR3 comprises 12 residues. Trimming cost V 6 bases and J 1 base, with 9 bases left between them. CDR3 loop: CSAVTQNTEAFF. CDR3 DNA: TGCAGTGCCGTTACCCAGAACACTGAAGCTTTCTTT.